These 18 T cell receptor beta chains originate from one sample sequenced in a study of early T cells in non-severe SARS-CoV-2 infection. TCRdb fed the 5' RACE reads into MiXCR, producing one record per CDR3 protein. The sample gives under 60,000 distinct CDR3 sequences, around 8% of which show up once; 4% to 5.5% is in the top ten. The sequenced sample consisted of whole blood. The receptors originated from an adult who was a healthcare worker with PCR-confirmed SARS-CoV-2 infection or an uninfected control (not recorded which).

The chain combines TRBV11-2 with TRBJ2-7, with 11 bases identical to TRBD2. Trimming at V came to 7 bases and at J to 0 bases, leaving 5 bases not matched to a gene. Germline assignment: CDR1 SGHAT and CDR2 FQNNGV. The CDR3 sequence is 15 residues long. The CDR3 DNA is TGTGCCAGCAACTCCGGGACTAGCGGCTCCTACGAGCAGTACTTC. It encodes CASNSGTSGSYEQYF.

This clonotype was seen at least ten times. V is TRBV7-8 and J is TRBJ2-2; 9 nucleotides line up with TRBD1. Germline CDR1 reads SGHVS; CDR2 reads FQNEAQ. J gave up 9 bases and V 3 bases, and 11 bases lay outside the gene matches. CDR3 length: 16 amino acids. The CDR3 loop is CASSLNRDRVVRELFF. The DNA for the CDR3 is TGTGCCAGCAGCTTGAACCGGGACAGGGTTGTCCGGGAGCTGTTTTTT.

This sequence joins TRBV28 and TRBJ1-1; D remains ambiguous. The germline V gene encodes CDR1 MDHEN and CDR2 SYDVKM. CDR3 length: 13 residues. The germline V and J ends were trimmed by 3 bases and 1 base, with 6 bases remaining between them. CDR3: CASSFPTNTEAFF. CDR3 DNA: TGTGCCAGCAGTTTCCCCACGAACACTGAAGCTTTCTTT.

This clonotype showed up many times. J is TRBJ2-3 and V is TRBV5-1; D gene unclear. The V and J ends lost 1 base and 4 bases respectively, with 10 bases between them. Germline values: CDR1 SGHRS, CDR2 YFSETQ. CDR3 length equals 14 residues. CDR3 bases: TGCGCCAGCAGCTTGCAGGTCGGCCCAGATACGCAGTATTTT. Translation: CASSLQVGPDTQYF.

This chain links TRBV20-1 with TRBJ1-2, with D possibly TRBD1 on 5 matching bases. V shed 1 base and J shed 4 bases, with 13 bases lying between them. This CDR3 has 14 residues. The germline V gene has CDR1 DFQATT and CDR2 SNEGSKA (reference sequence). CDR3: CSARGGRSVYGYTF. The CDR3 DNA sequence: TGCAGTGCTAGAGGGGGCCGATCAGTCTATGGCTACACCTTC.

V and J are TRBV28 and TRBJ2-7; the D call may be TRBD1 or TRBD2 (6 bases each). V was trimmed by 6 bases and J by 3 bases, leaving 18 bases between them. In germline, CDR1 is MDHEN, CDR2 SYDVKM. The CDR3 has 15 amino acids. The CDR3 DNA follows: TGTGCCAGCAGCCTTACCAAACAGGGACTCTACGAGCAGTACTTC. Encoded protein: CASSLTKQGLYEQYF.

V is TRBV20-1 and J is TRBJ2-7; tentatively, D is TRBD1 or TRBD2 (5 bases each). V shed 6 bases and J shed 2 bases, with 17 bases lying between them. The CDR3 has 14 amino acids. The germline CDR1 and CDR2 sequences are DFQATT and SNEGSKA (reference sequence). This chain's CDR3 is CSAAAGTSTYEQYF. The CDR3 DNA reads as TGCAGTGCAGCAGCCGGGACGTCAACCTACGAGCAGTACTTC.

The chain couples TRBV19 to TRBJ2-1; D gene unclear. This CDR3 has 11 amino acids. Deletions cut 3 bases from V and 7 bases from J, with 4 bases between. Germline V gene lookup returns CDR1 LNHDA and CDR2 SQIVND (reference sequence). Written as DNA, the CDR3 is TGTGCCAGTAGTATGTGGAATGAGCAGTTCTTC. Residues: CASSMWNEQFF. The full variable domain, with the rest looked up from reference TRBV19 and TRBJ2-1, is DGGITQSPKYLFRKEGQNVTLSCEQNLNHDAMYWYRQDPGQGLRLIYYSQIVNDFQKGDIAEGYSVSREKKESFPLTVTSAQKNPTAFYLCASSMWNEQFFGPGTRLTVL.

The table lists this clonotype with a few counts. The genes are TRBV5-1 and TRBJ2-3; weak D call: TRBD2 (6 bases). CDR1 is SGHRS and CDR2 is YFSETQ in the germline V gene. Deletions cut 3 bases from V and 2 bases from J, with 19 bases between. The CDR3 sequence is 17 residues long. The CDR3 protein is CASSSIRGFDNTDTQYF. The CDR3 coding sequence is TGCGCCAGCAGCTCAATACGGGGGTTCGATAACACAGATACGCAGTATTTT.

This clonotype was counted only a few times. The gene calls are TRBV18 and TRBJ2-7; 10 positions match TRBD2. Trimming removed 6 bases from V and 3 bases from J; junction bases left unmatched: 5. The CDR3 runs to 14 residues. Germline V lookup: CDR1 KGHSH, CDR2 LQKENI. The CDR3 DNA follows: TGTGCCAGCTCTCCTCTAGCGGGGGACTACGAGCAGTACTTC. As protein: CASSPLAGDYEQYF.

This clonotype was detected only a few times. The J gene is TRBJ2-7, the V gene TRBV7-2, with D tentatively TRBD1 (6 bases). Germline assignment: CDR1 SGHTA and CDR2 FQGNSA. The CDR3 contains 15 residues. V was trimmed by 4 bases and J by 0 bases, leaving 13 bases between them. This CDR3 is CASSSGTTISYEQYF. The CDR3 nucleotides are TGTGCCAGCAGCTCCGGGACAACGATCTCCTACGAGCAGTACTTC.

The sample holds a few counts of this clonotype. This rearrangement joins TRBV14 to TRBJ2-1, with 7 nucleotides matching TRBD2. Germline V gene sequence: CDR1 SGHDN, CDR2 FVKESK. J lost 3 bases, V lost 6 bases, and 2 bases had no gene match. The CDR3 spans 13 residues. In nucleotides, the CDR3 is TGTGCCAGCAGAGCGGGACTCTACAATGAGCAGTTCTTC. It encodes CASRAGLYNEQFF.

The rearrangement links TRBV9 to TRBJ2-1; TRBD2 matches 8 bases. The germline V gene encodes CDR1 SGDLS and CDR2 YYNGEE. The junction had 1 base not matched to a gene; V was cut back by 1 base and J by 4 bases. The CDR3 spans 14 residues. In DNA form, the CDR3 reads TGTGCCAGCAGCGTAACTAGCGGTTACAATGAGCAGTTCTTC. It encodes CASSVTSGYNEQFF. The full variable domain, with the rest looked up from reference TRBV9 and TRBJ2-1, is DSGVTQTPKHLITATGQRVTLRCSPRSGDLSVYWYQQSLDQGLQFLIQYYNGEERAKGNILERFSAQQFPDLHSELNLSSLELGDSALYFCASSVTSGYNEQFFGPGTRLTVL.

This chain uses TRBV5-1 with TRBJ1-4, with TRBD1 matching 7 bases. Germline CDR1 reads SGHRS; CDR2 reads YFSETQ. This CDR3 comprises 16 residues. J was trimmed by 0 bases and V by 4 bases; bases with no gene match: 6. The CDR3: CASSLQGTSTNEKLFF. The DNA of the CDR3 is TGCGCCAGCAGCCTACAGGGGACCTCAACTAATGAAAAACTGTTTTTT.

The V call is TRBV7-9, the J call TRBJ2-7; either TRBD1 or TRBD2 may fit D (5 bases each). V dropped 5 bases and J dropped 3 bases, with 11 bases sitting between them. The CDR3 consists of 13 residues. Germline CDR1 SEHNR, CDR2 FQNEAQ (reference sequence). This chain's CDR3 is CASSRDQGYEQYF. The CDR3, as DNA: TGTGCCAGCAGCCGGGACCAAGGCTACGAGCAGTACTTC.

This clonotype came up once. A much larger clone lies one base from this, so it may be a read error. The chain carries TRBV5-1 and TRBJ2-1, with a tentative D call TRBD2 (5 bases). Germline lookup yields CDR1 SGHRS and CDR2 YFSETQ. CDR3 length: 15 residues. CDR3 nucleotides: TGCACCAGCAGCTCCGGTGGCGGGCCCTACAATGAGCAGTTCTTC. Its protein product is CTSSSGGGPYNEQFF.

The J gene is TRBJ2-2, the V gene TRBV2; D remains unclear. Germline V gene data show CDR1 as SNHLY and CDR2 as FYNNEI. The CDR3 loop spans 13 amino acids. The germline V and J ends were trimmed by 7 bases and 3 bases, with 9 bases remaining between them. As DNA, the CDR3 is TGTGCCAGCAAACAGTCATACACCGGGGAGCTGTTTTTT. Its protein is CASKQSYTGELFF.

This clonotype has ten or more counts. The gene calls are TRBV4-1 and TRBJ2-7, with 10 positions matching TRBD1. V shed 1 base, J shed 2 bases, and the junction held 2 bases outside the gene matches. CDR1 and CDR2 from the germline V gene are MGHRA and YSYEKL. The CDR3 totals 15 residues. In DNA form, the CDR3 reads TGCGCCAGCAGCCAAGGGACAGGGGGAACCTACGAGCAGTACTTC. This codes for CASSQGTGGTYEQYF.